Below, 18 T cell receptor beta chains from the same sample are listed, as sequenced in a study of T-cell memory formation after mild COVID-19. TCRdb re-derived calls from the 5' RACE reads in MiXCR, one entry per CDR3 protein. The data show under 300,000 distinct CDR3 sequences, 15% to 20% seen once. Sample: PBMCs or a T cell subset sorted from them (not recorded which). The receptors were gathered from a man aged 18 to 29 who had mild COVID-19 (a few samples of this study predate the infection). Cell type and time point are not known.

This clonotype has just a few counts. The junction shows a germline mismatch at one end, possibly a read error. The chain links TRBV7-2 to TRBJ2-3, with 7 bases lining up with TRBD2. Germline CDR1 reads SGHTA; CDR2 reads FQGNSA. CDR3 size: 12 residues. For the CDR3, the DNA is TGTGCCAGCAGGGACGGGGGTTCCCGGGAGGATTTT. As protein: CASRDGGSREDF.

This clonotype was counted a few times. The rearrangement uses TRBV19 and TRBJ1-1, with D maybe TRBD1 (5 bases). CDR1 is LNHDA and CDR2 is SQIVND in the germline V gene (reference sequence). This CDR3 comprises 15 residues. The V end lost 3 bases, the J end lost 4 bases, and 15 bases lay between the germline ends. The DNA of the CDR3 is TGTGCCAGTAGTATGAGTGGGGCGCCTCCCACTGAAGCTTTCTTT. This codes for CASSMSGAPPTEAFF.

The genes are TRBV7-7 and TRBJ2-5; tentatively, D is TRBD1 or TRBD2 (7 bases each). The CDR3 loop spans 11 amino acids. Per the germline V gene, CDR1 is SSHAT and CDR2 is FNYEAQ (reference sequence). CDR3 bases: TGTGCTAGCGGGCAGGGGGTGACCCAGTACTTC. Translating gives CASGQGVTQYF.

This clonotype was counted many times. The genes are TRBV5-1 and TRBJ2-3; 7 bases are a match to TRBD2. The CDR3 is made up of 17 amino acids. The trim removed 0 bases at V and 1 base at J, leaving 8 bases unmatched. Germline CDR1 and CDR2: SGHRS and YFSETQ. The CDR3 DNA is TGCGCCAGCAGCTTGGGGCCGCAGGCGGGAGGCACAGATACGCAGTATTTT. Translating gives CASSLGPQAGGTDTQYF.

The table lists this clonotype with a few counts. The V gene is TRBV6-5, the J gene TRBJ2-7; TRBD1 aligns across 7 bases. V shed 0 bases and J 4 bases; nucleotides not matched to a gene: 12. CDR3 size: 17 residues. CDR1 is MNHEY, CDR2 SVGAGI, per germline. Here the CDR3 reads CASSYSETGRSWYEQYF. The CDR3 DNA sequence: TGTGCCAGCAGTTACTCTGAGACAGGGAGATCTTGGTACGAGCAGTACTTC.

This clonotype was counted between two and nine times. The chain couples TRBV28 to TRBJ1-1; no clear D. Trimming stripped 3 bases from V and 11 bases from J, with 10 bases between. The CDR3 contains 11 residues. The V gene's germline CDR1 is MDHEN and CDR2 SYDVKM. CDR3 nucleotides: TGTGCCAGCAGTTTTCGAGGTGGGGCTTTCTTT. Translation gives CASSFRGGAFF.

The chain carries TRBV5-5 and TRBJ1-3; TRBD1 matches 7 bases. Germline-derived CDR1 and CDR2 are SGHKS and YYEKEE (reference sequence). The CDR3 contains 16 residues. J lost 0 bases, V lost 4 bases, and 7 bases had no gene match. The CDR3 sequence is CASSDYRGRSGNTIYF. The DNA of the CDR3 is TGTGCCAGCAGCGACTACAGGGGCCGCTCTGGAAACACCATATATTTT.

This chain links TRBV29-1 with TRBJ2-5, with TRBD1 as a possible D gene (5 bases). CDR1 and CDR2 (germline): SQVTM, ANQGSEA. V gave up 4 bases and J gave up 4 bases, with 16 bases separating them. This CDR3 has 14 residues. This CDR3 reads CSVALRQSGETQYF. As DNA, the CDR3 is TGCAGCGTTGCGCTCCGACAGTCTGGAGAGACCCAGTACTTC.

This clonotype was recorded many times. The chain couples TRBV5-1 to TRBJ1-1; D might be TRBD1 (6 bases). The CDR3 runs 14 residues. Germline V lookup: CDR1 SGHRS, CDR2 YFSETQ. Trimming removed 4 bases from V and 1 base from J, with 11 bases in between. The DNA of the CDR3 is TGCGCCAGCAGCGCCCAGACAGGGAACACTGAAGCTTTCTTT. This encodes CASSAQTGNTEAFF.

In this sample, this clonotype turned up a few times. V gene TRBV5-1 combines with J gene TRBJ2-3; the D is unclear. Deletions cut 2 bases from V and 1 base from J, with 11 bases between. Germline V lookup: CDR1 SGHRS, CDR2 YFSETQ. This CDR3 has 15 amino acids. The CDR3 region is CASSFRLPRTDTQYF. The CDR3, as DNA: TGCGCCAGCAGCTTTCGCTTACCCCGCACAGATACGCAGTATTTT.

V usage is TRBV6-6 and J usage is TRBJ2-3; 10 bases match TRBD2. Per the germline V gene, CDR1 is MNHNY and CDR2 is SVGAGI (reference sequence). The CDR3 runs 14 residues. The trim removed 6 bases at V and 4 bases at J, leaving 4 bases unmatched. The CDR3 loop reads CASSWTSGADTQYF. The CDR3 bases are TGTGCCAGCAGCTGGACTAGCGGCGCAGATACGCAGTATTTT.

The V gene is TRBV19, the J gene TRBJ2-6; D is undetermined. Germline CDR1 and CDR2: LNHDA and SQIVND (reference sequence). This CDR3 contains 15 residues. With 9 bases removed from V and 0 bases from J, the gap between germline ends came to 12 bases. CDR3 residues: CASRAQSSGANVLTF. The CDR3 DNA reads TGTGCCAGCCGCGCTCAGAGCTCTGGGGCCAACGTCCTGACTTTC.

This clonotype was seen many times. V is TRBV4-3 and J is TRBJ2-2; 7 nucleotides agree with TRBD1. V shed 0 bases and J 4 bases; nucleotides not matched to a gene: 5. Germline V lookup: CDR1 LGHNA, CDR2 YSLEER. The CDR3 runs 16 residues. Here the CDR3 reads CASSQEVQGVTGELFF. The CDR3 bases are TGCGCCAGCAGCCAAGAGGTGCAGGGGGTCACCGGGGAGCTGTTTTTT.

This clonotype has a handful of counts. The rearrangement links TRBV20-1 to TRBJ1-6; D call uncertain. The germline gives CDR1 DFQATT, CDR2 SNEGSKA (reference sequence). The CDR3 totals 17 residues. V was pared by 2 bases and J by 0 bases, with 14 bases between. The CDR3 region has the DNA TGCAGTGCTAGACCCACCCCGAGCGGCTCCTATAATTCACCCCTCCACTTT. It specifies CSARPTPSGSYNSPLHF.

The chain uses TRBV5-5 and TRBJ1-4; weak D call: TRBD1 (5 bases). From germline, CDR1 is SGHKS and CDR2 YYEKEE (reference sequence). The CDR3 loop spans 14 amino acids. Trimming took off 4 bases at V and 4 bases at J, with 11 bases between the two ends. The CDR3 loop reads CASSHLGDNEKLFF. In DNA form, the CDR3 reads TGTGCCAGCAGCCACCTGGGGGATAATGAAAAACTGTTTTTT.

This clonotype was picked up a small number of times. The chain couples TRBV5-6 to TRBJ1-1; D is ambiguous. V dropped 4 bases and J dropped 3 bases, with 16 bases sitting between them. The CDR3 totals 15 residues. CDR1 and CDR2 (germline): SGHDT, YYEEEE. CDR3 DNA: TGTGCCAGCAGCCTCGATGTCCGTGGGGACACTGAAGCTTTCTTT. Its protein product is CASSLDVRGDTEAFF.

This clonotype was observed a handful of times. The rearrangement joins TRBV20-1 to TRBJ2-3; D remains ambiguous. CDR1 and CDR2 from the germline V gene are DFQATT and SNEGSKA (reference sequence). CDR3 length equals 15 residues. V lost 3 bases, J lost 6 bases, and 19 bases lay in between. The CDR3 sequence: CSARGLFVRRDTQYF. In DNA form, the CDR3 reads TGCAGTGCTAGGGGCCTTTTTGTAAGAAGGGATACGCAGTATTTT.

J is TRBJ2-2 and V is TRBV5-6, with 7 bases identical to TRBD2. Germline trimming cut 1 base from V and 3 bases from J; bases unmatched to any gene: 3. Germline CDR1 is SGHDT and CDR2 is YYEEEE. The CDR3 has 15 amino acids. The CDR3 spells CASSLLTSDTGELFF. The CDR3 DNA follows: TGTGCCAGCAGCTTGTTAACTAGCGACACCGGGGAGCTGTTTTTT.